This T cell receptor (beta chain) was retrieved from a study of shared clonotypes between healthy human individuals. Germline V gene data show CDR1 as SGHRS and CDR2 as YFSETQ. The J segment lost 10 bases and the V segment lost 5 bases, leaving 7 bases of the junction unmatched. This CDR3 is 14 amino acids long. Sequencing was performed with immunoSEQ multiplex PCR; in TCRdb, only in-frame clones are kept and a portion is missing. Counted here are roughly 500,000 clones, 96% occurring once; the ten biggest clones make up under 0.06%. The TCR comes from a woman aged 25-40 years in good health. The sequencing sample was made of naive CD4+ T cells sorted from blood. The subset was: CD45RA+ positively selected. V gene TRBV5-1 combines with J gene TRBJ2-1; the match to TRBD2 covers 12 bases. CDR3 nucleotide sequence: TGCGCCAGCAGGCCACTAGCGGGAGGCCCCGAGCAGTTCTTC. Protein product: CASRPLAGGPEQFF.